Below are 5 T cell receptor beta chains sequenced from a single sample in a study of identical twins. TCRdb redid the calling of the 5' RACE reads with MiXCR, one entry per CDR3 protein. This table has under 900,000 distinct CDR3 sequences, approximately 13% appearing once. The same data also went into a second study, on yellow fever vaccine responses in identical twins.

The sequenced sample consisted of PBMCs. These receptors were obtained from a woman aged 18-29 years in good health.

The table lists this clonotype with a few counts. V usage is TRBV24-1 and J usage is TRBJ2-7; D unclear. Germline CDR1 is KGHDR and CDR2 is SFDVKD. The CDR3 has 16 residues. V was clipped by 1 base and J by 3 bases, with 15 bases between them. The CDR3 region is CATSDLIGRRVYEQYF. CDR3 coding DNA: TGTGCCACCAGTGATTTAATAGGCCGTCGGGTCTACGAGCAGTACTTC.

This clonotype was seen ten or more times. The chain couples TRBV3-1 to TRBJ2-1; the D is unclear. Germline assignment: CDR1 LGHDT and CDR2 YNNKEL (reference sequence). V was shortened by 2 bases and J by 8 bases, with 7 bases between the two germline ends. The CDR3 has 12 residues. In DNA form, the CDR3 reads TGTGCCAGCAGCCAATCCATTTATGAGCAGTTCTTC. Protein sequence: CASSQSIYEQFF.

This chain links TRBV3-1 with TRBJ2-7; 9 bases fit TRBD1. The CDR3 consists of 14 residues. CDR1 is LGHDT, CDR2 YNNKEL, per germline (reference sequence). V lost 4 bases to trimming and J lost 4 bases; unmatched junction nucleotides: 5. In nucleotides, the CDR3 is TGTGCCAGCAGCCCGCGGGACAGGGAATACGAGCAGTACTTC. Translating gives CASSPRDREYEQYF.

CDR3: CASSPPAAPETQYF. CDR3 coding DNA: TGTGCCAGCTCACCCCCGGCGGCTCCAGAGACCCAGTACTTC. The chain has TRBV18 and TRBJ2-5; the D is unclear. V lost 3 bases and J 4 bases, leaving 12 bases between the germline ends. This CDR3 has 14 amino acids. In germline, CDR1 is KGHSH, CDR2 LQKENI.

This clonotype was detected ten times or more. The rearrangement joins TRBV5-1 to TRBJ2-1; D unclear. There are 14 residues in the CDR3. Looked up from germline, CDR1 is SGHRS and CDR2 is YFSETQ. The V end lost 0 bases, the J end lost 5 bases, and 9 bases lay between the germline ends. In DNA, the CDR3 is TGCGCCAGCAGCTTGGCAGAGCAGGACAATGAGCAGTTCTTC. It is translated as CASSLAEQDNEQFF.